This TCR beta chain derives from a study of T cell changes during pregnancy in multiple sclerosis. Method: immunoSEQ multiplex PCR; TCRdb's copy keeps in-frame clones and lacks some. The sample has about 50,000 clones, approximately 93% seen once. Germline lookup yields CDR1 SGDLS and CDR2 YYNGEE. CDR3 length: 15 residues. Losses at the gene ends were 5 bases for V and 4 bases for J; bases not matched to a gene: 5. The source was CD4+ T cells from peripheral blood mononuclear cells, collected in the third trimester of pregnancy. This clonotype was sampled from a female donor with multiple sclerosis, enrolled in a pregnancy study. The chain uses TRBV9 and TRBJ1-6; 8 bases are shared with TRBD1. The CDR3 is CASRAGGAYNSPLHF. The CDR3 DNA follows: TGTGCCAGCAGGGCAGGGGGCGCTTATAATTCACCCCTCCACTTT.